The rows below give T cell receptor beta chains drawn from one sample of a study of blood T cells in healthy people across ages. From the 5' RACE reads, TCRdb called clonotypes with MiXCR, one entry per CDR3 protein. The table shows roughly 680,000 distinct CDR3 sequences, with over 40% occurring only once. Material: blood. Receptor source: a woman of 80 years or more in good health. Each CDR3 is given with its conserved first and last residue. The order of the fields is J gene, V gene, CDR3 length, clone size, D gene, CDR3 protein, CDR3 DNA. D genes are given only for firm matches. Size values are once, few and many counts, or a class for expanded clones, and some rows have none.

>TRBJ1-2|TRBV15|14|.|.
CATSSDGGYYGYTF
TGTGCCACCAGCAGCGATGGGGGATACTATGGCTACACCTTC
>TRBJ2-2|TRBV6-5|14|.|.
CASSYRGANGELFF
TGTGCCAGCAGTTACCGGGGGGCTAACGGGGAGCTGTTTTTT
>TRBJ2-3|TRBV12-3/TRBV12-4|16|.|.
CASRPTTGKGTDTQYF
TGTGCCAGCAGGCCCACCACAGGGAAGGGTACAGATACGCAGTATTTT
>TRBJ2-3|TRBV18|16|few|.
CASSPVLAAGTDTQYF
TGTGCCAGCTCACCCGTCCTAGCAGCCGGAACGGATACGCAGTATTTT
>TRBJ1-5|TRBV10-3|15|.|.
CAISERGGGNQPQHF
TGTGCCATCAGTGAGAGAGGAGGCGGGAATCAGCCCCAGCATTTT
>TRBJ1-1|TRBV2|15|few|.
CASSESAGRATEAFF
TGTGCCAGCAGTGAATCGGCAGGGAGGGCTACTGAAGCTTTCTTT
>TRBJ2-3|TRBV20-1|13|.|TRBD2
CSALAGGSDTQYF
TGCAGTGCCCTAGCGGGGGGGTCAGATACGCAGTATTTT
>TRBJ2-1|TRBV30|12|.|.
CAWSDHYNEQFF
TGTGCCTGGAGCGACCACTACAATGAGCAGTTCTTC
>TRBJ1-4|TRBV5-1|15|.|.
CASTEQPATNEKLFF
TGCGCCAGCACCGAACAACCTGCAACTAATGAAAAACTGTTTTTT
>TRBJ2-1|TRBV5-8|11|.|.
CASNPGREQFF
TGTGCCAGCAACCCGGGGAGGGAGCAGTTCTTC
>TRBJ2-3|TRBV29-1|13|few|.
CSVGYRMQDTQYF
TGCAGCGTTGGTTACAGGATGCAGGATACGCAGTATTTT